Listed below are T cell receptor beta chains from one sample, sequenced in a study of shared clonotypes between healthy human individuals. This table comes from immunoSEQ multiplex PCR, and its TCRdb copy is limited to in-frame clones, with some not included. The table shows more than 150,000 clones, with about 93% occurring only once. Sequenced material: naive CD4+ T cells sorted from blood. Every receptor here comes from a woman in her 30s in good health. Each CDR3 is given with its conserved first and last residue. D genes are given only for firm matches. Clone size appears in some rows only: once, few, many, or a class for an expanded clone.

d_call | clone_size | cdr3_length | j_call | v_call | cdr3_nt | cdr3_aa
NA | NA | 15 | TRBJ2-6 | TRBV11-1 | TGTGCCAGCAGCTTAGTCGGCTCTGGGGCCAACGTCCTGACTTTC | CASSLVGSGANVLTF
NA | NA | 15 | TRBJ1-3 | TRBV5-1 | TGCGCCAGCAGCCTATCCTCTGGGACTGGAAACACCATATATTTT | CASSLSSGTGNTIYF
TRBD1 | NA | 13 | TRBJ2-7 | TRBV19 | TGTGCCAGCTCGGGACAGGGGGTTGGCGAGCAGTACTTC | CASSGQGVGEQYF
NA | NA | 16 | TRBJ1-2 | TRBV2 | TGTGCCAGCAGTGAAACCCCGGGTGCTGCCGAGCGGGGCTACACCTTC | CASSETPGAAERGYTF
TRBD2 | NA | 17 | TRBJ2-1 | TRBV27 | TGTGCCAGCAAGGGGGGCCCTATAGCGGGACTCTACAATGAGCAGTTCTTC | CASKGGPIAGLYNEQFF
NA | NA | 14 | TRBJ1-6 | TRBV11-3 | TGTGCCAGCAGCACCGACGGCGAAAATTCACCCCTCCACTTT | CASSTDGENSPLHF
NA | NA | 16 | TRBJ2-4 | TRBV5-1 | TGCGCCAGCAGCTTGGGTGGGGACTCCCTCCCAAACATTCAGTACTTC | CASSLGGDSLPNIQYF
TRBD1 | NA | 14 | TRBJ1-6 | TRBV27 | TGTGCCAGCAGTCTAACAGGGGGGAATTCACCCCTCCACTTT | CASSLTGGNSPLHF
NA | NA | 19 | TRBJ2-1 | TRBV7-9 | TGTGCCAGCAGCTCATCCCTGACAGGGGTGGCGGGAGTGGGCAATGAGCAGTTCTTC | CASSSSLTGVAGVGNEQFF
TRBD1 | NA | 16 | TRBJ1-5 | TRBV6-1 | TGTGCCAGCAGTGAAGCAACAGGGGGAAACAATCAGCCCCAGCATTTT | CASSEATGGNNQPQHF
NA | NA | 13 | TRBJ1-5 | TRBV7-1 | TGTGCCAGCAGCTTAGGCCCGCTTCGGCCCCAGCATTTT | CASSLGPLRPQHF
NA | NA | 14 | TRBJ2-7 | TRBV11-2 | TGTGCCAGCAGCTTACTTGAGAGCTCCTACGAGCAGTACTTC | CASSLLESSYEQYF
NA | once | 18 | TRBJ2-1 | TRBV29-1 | TGCAGCGTTGAAGATCGTAAGTTATTGCTGAGCTCCTACAATGAGCAGTTCTTC | CSVEDRKLLLSSYNEQFF
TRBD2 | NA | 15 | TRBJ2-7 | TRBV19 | TGTGCCAGTAGTACCCAACTAGCGTCAAGACCCGGGCAGTACTTC | CASSTQLASRPGQYF
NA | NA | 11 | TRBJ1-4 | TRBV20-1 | TGCAGTGCTAGGGTTGGGGAAAAACTGTTTTTT | CSARVGEKLFF
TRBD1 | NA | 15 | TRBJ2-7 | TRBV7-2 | TGTGCCAGCAGTCCTAGGACAGGGGGCTCCTACGAGCAGTACTTC | CASSPRTGGSYEQYF
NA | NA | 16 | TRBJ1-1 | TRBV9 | TGTGCCAGCAGCGTAGGGGGGGCATTTAGGAACACTGAAGCTTTCTTT | CASSVGGAFRNTEAFF
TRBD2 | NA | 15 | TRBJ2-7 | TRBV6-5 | TGTGCCAGCAGTTTCGGGACTAGCGCGGAATACGAGCAGTACTTC | CASSFGTSAEYEQYF
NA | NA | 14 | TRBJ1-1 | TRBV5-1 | TGCGCCAGCAGCTTGGTTCAGGGTGACACTGAAGCTTTCTTT | CASSLVQGDTEAFF
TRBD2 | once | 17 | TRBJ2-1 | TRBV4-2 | TGTGCCAGCAGCGCACTAGCGGGTGGGAGCTCCTACAATGAGCAGTTCTTC | CASSALAGGSSYNEQFF
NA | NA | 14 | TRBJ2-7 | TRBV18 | TGTGCCAGCTCAGAATTAGCGGAACCCTACGAGCAGTACTTC | CASSELAEPYEQYF
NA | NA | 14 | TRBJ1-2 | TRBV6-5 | TGTGCCAGTACCCGTGGGCCAGGGAACTATGGCTACACCTTC | CASTRGPGNYGYTF
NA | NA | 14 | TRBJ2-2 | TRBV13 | TGTGCCAGCAGCTTACAGGGTTGGTCCGGGGAGCTGTTTTTT | CASSLQGWSGELFF
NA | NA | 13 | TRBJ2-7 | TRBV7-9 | TGTGCCAGCAGCTTGAACGGACCCTACGAGCAGTACTTC | CASSLNGPYEQYF
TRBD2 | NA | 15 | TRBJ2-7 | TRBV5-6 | TGTGCCAGCAGCTTCCTTAGCGGGAACCCCTCCGAGCAGTACTTC | CASSFLSGNPSEQYF
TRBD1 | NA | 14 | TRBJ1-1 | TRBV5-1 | TGCGCCAGCAGCTCCGGGACAGCTAACACTGAAGCTTTCTTT | CASSSGTANTEAFF
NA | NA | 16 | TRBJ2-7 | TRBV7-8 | TGTGCCAGCAGCTTTACGCCGGGACGGGGCTCCTACGAGCAGTACTTC | CASSFTPGRGSYEQYF
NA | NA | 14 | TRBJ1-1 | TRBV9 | TGTGCCAGCAGCGTGGACCCCGAGGGCACTGAAGCTTTCTTT | CASSVDPEGTEAFF
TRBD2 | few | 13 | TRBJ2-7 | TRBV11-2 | TGTGCCAGCAGCTTGGCGGGAGTGTACGAGCAGTACTTC | CASSLAGVYEQYF
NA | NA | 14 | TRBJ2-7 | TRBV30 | TGTGCCTGGAACCGGGACTTAAACTCCTACGAGCAGTACTTC | CAWNRDLNSYEQYF
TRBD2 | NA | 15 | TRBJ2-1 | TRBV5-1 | TGCGCCAGCAGCACCGGGACTAGCTACAACAATGAGCAGTTCTTC | CASSTGTSYNNEQFF
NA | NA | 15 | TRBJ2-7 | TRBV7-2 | TGTGCCAGCAGTCCTGACCGGGGCAGCTCCTACGAGCAGTACTTC | CASSPDRGSSYEQYF
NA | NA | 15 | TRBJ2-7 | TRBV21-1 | TGTGCCAGCAGCAAGCTTGGGGGCGATAGGTACGAGCAGTACTTC | CASSKLGGDRYEQYF
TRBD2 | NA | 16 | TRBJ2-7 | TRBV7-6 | TGTGCCAGCAGCTCCTTTAGCGGGACCCTCTCCTACGAGCAGTACTTC | CASSSFSGTLSYEQYF
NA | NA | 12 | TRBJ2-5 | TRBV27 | TGTGCCAGCTCGGCTCGAGGGGAGACCCAGTACTTC | CASSARGETQYF
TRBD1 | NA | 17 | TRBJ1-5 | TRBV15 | TGTGCCACCAGCAGCCCTCGGACAGGCGATAGCAATCAGCCCCAGCATTTT | CATSSPRTGDSNQPQHF